These 20 T cell receptor beta chains originate from one sample sequenced in a study of blood T cells in healthy people across ages. Through a sample-barcoded 5' primer and a J-beta primer mix, a second PCR was run for roughly 7 to 11 cycles. In TCRdb, the 5' RACE reads were re-called with MiXCR into one record per CDR3 protein. The sample holds around 850,000 distinct CDR3 sequences, approximately 35% seen once. Sequenced sample: blood. The receptors were sampled from a man aged 18-30 years in good health.

This clonotype was picked up a small number of times. The chain carries TRBV4-1 and TRBJ1-5; D possibly corresponds to TRBD1 (5 bases). Germline loops: CDR1 MGHRA, CDR2 YSYEKL. The CDR3 loop spans 19 amino acids. V was cut by 0 bases and J by 0 bases, with 18 bases left in between. In nucleotides, the CDR3 is TGCGCCAGCAGCCAAGATAGGTTAAGGGCAGGGAGTAGCAATCAGCCCCAGCATTTT. Translation gives CASSQDRLRAGSSNQPQHF.

This clonotype was recorded a few times. J is TRBJ2-2 and V is TRBV12-3 or TRBV12-4; D is possibly TRBD1 (5 bases). The germline V and J ends were trimmed by 6 bases and 6 bases, with 11 bases remaining between them. The CDR3 length is 13 residues. The CDR3 nucleotides are TGTGCCAGCAGCCCAGGGTGGGCCGGGGAGCTGTTTTTT. Protein: CASSPGWAGELFF.

This clonotype was detected ten times or more. V gene TRBV4-3 combines with J gene TRBJ2-7, with D maybe TRBD2 (5 bases). Deletions cut 3 bases from V and 7 bases from J, with 13 bases between. Germline V gene lookup returns CDR1 LGHNA and CDR2 YSLEER. This CDR3 has 13 residues. CDR3 sequence: CASSHSGTREQYF. The CDR3 DNA reads as TGCGCCAGCAGCCACTCAGGCACTAGAGAGCAGTACTTC.

For this clonotype: A much larger clone lies one base from this, so it may be a read error. This chain uses TRBV24-1 with TRBJ2-1; TRBD1 matches at 7 bases. The V gene's germline CDR1 is KGHDR and CDR2 SFDVKD. The CDR3 sequence is 16 residues long. In DNA form, the CDR3 reads TGTGCCACCAGTGACCGGACAGGCAACTCCTACACTGAGCAGTTCTTC. This translates into CATSDRTGNSYTEQFF.

The CDR3 sequence is CASSLDAGRSYEQYF. DNA of the CDR3: TGCGCCAGCAGCTTGGACGCAGGGAGGTCCTACGAGCAGTACTTC. The rearrangement links TRBV5-1 to TRBJ2-7; D may be TRBD2 (6 bases). Trimming removed 0 bases from V and 1 base from J, with 11 bases in between. This CDR3 has 15 residues. Germline V gene sequence: CDR1 SGHRS, CDR2 YFSETQ.

As for this clonotype: One junction end disagrees with the germline gene, perhaps due to a read error. The V call is TRBV4-1, the J call TRBJ1-1, with a weak D call TRBD1 (6 bases). The CDR3 spans 14 residues. Germline V gene data show CDR1 as MGHRA and CDR2 as YSYEKL. The CDR3 region is CASSQGGGNTEPFF. As DNA, the CDR3 is TGCGCCAGCAGCCAAGGAGGGGGGAACACTGAACCTTTCTTT.

The chain has TRBV6-1 and TRBJ2-3, with 9 bases lining up with TRBD2. Germline trimming cut 0 bases from V and 4 bases from J; bases unmatched to any gene: 2. CDR3 size: 15 residues. The germline gives CDR1 MNHNS, CDR2 SASEGT. The CDR3 nucleotides read TGTGCCAGCAGTGAAGCTAGCGGGAGCCCAGATACGCAGTATTTT. Translated, it gives CASSEASGSPDTQYF.

Only one count was recorded for this clonotype. This sequence joins TRBV12-3 or TRBV12-4 and TRBJ1-4, with D possibly being TRBD1 (6 bases). V lost 6 bases and J 7 bases, leaving 15 bases between the germline ends. The CDR3 contains 14 residues. The DNA of the CDR3 is TGTGCCAGCAGACCCGGGACACTGGGTGAAAAACTGTTTTTT. Translating it yields CASRPGTLGEKLFF.

The sample holds a few counts of this clonotype. The chain employs TRBV12-3 or TRBV12-4 and TRBJ1-6; perhaps TRBD1 as D (5 bases). The length of the CDR3 is 14 residues. Trimming shortened V by 2 bases and J by 11 bases, and 13 bases separated the two germline ends. As DNA, the CDR3 is TGTGCCAGCAGTTTAAGAGGGTTAGGGGCACCCCTCCACTTT. It encodes CASSLRGLGAPLHF.

The rearrangement links TRBV5-1 to TRBJ2-1; 9 nucleotides line up with TRBD1. Germline V gene lookup returns CDR1 SGHRS and CDR2 YFSETQ. There are 15 residues in the CDR3. The ends lost 2 bases at V and 5 bases at J; junction bases unmatched: 5. The CDR3 region has the DNA TGCGCCAGCAGCTTCCTGGGACAGGGTGACAATGAGCAGTTCTTC. The encoded protein is CASSFLGQGDNEQFF.

A word on this clonotype: This sequence may be a read error, since a much larger clone differs from it by one base. The chain joins TRBV12-3 or TRBV12-4 to TRBJ1-2; D is unresolved. CDR3 length equals 12 residues. V was clipped by 3 bases and J by 8 bases, with 10 bases between them. The CDR3 here is CASSFGEGGYTF. In DNA form, the CDR3 reads TGTGCCAGCAGTTTCGGGGAGGGCGGCTACACCTTC.

Details on this clonotype: One junction end disagrees with the germline gene, perhaps due to a read error. The chain uses TRBV27 and TRBJ2-3, with TRBD2 matching 11 bases. Germline CDR1 and CDR2: MNHEY and SMNVEV (reference sequence). This CDR3 has 18 amino acids. CDR3 in amino acids: CASSPPGLAALSADTQYF. CDR3 nucleotides: TGCGCCAGCAGTCCGCCGGGACTAGCGGCCCTTAGCGCAGATACGCAGTATTTT.

Note on this clonotype: Possible read error: a much larger clone is one base away. V is TRBV10-3 and J is TRBJ2-1, with TRBD1 identical over 8 bases. Germline lookup yields CDR1 ENHRY and CDR2 SYGVKD. The CDR3 sequence is 19 residues long. CDR3 in DNA: TGTGCCATCAGTGAGTCGTCAGGACAGGGTACGTTTGTTAGCAATGGGCAGTTCTTC. It is translated as CAISESSGQGTFVSNGQFF.

This clonotype has only a few counts. The rearrangement links TRBV12-3 or TRBV12-4 to TRBJ1-4; 8 positions match TRBD1. The CDR3 length is 14 residues. J was trimmed by 5 bases and V by 3 bases; bases with no gene match: 2. The CDR3 region has the DNA TGTGCCAGCAGTTTGTGGGACAGGAATGAAAAACTGTTTTTT. Translation: CASSLWDRNEKLFF.

The chain carries TRBV5-1 and TRBJ1-6; no reliable D call. This CDR3 contains 17 residues. The V gene's germline CDR1 is SGHRS and CDR2 YFSETQ. The germline V and J ends were trimmed by 2 bases and 5 bases, with 17 bases remaining between them. The CDR3 region has the DNA TGCGCCAGCAGCTTAAGGACGGGCTCGGGAAATAATTCACCCCTCCACTTT. Its translation is CASSLRTGSGNNSPLHF.

This clonotype was observed a few times. V gene TRBV27 combines with J gene TRBJ2-2; D is unclear. The CDR3 loop spans 12 amino acids. V was cut by 3 bases and J by 7 bases, with 6 bases left in between. CDR1 and CDR2 from the germline V gene are MNHEY and SMNVEV (reference sequence). CDR3: CASSFPGGELFF. The CDR3 DNA sequence: TGTGCCAGCAGTTTTCCGGGCGGGGAGCTGTTTTTT.

The CDR3 region is CASMGTLDNQPQHF. In nucleotides, the CDR3 is TGTGCCAGCATGGGGACACTAGACAATCAGCCCCAGCATTTT. This chain connects TRBV2 to TRBJ1-5, with D possibly TRBD1 on 6 matching bases. The CDR3 runs to 14 residues. The germline V gene has CDR1 SNHLY and CDR2 FYNNEI. Trimming stripped 7 bases from V and 3 bases from J, with 13 bases between.

The V gene is TRBV29-1, the J gene TRBJ2-7, with a tentative D call TRBD1 (6 bases). Looked up from germline, CDR1 is SQVTM and CDR2 is ANQGSEA. The length of the CDR3 is 11 residues. V lost 5 bases and J lost 6, with 11 bases in between. CDR3 DNA: TGCAGCGTTCCACAGGGCCGCGAGCAGTACTTC. This codes for CSVPQGREQYF.

The V and J genes are TRBV20-1 and TRBJ2-1; 9 positions agree with TRBD1. The CDR3 runs to 16 residues. V dropped 1 base and J dropped 13; count of bases not matched to a gene: 17. The V gene's germline CDR1 is DFQATT and CDR2 SNEGSKA (reference sequence). Written as DNA, the CDR3 is TGCAGTGCTAGAGGCACGGGACAGGGAGTCCAAGAGACCCAGTTCTTC. Residues: CSARGTGQGVQETQFF.

This chain's CDR3 is CASSSRQGGQTQETQYF. CDR3 DNA: TGTGCCAGCAGCTCCCGCCAGGGGGGACAGACCCAAGAGACCCAGTACTTC. The chain links TRBV7-2 to TRBJ2-4; weak D call: TRBD1 (7 bases). The closer fit of TRBJ2-5 to the DNA end suggests the J call may be wrong. CDR3 length: 17 amino acids. Germline V gives CDR1 SGHTA, CDR2 FQGNSA.